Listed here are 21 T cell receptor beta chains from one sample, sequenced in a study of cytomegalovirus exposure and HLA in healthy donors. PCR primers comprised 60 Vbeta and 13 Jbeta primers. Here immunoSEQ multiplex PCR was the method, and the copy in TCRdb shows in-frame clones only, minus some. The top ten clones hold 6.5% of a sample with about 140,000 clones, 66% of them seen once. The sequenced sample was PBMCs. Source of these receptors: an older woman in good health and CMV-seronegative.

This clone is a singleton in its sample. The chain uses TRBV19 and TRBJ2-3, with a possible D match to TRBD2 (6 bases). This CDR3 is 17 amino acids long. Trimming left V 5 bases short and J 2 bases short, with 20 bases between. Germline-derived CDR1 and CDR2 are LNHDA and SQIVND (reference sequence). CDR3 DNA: TGTGCCAGTAGTCCCCCCGGCGCGGGGCCAACCACAGATACGCAGTATTTT. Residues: CASSPPGAGPTTDTQYF.

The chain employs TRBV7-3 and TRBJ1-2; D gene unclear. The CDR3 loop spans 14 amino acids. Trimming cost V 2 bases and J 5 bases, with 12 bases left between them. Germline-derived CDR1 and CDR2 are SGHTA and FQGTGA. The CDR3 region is CASSLGPSSYGYTF. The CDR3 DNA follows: TGTGCCAGCAGCTTAGGCCCCTCTTCGTATGGCTACACCTTC.

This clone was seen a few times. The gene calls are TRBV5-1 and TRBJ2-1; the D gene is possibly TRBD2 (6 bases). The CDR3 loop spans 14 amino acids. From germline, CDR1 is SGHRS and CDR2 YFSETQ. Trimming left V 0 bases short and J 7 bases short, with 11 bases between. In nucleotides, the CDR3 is TGCGCCAGCAGCTTGGCCGGGACTTCAAATGAGCAGTTCTTC. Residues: CASSLAGTSNEQFF. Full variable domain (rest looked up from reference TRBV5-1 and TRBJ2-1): KAGVTQTPRYLIKTRGQQVTLSCSPISGHRSVSWYQQTPGQGLQFLFEYFSETQRNKGNFPGRFSGRQFSNSRSEMNVSTLELGDSALYLCASSLAGTSNEQFFGPGTRLTVL.

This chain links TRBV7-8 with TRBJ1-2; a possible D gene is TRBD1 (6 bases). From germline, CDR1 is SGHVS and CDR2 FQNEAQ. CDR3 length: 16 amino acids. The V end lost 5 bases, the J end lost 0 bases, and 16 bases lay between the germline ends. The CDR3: CASSLGGAMANYGYTF. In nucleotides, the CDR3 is TGTGCCAGCAGCCTGGGGGGGGCGATGGCTAACTATGGCTACACCTTC. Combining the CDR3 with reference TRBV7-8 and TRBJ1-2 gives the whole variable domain GAGVSQSPRYKVAKRGQDVALRCDPISGHVSLFWYQQALGQGPEFLTYFQNEAQLDKSGLPSDRFFAERPEGSVSTLKIQRTQQEDSAVYLCASSLGGAMANYGYTFGSGTRLTVV.

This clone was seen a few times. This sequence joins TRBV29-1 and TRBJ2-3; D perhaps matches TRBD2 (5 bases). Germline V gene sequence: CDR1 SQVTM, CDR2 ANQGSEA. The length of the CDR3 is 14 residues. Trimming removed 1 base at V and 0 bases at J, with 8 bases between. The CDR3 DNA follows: TGCAGCGTTGAAGCGGAGGACAGCACAGATACGCAGTATTTT. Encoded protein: CSVEAEDSTDTQYF.

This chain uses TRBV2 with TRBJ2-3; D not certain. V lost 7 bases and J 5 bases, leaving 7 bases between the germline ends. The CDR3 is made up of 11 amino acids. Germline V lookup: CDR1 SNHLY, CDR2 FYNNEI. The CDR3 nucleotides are TGTGCCAGCACCGGTGAAGATACGCAGTATTTT. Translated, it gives CASTGEDTQYF.

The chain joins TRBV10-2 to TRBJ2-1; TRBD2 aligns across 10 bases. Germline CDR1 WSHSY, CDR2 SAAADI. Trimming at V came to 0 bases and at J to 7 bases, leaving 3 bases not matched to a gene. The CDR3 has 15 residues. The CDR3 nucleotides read TGCGCCAGCAGTGAGTCTAGCGGGGGGTTGAATGAGCAGTTCTTC. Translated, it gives CASSESSGGLNEQFF.

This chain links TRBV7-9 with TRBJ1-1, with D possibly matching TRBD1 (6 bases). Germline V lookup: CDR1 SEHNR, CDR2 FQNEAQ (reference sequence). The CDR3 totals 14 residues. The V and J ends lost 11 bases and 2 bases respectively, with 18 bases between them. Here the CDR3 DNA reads TGTGCCGCTACAGGGTCTATAGTTAACACTGAAGCTTTCTTT. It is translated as CAATGSIVNTEAFF. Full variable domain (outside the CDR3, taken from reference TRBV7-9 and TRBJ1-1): DTGVSQNPRHKITKRGQNVTFRCDPISEHNRLYWYRQTLGQGPEFLTYFQNEAQLEKSRLLSDRFSAERPKGSFSTLEIQRTEQGDSAMYLCAATGSIVNTEAFFGQGTRLTVV.

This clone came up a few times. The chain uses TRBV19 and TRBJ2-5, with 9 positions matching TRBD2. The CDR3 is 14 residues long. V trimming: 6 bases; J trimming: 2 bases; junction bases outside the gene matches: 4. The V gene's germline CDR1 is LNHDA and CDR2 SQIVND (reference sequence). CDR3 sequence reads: CASRGREGQETQYF. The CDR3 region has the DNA TGTGCCAGTAGAGGGCGGGAGGGACAAGAGACCCAGTACTTC.

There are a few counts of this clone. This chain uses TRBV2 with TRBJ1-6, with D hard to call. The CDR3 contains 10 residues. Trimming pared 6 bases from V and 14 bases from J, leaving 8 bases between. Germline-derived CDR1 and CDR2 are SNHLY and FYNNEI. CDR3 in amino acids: CASRMGTLHF. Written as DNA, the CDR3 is TGTGCCAGCAGGATGGGCACCCTCCACTTT.

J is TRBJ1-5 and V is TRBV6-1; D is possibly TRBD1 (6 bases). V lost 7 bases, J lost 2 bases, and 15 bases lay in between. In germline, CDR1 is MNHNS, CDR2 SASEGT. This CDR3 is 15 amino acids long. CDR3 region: CASKTGSQGNQPQHF. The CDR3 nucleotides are TGTGCCAGCAAAACAGGGTCCCAGGGCAATCAGCCCCAGCATTTT.

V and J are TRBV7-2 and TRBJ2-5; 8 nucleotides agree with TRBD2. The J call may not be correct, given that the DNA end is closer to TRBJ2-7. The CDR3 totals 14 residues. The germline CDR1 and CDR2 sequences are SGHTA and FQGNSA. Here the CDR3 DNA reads TGTGCCAGCAGCTTAATGGCGGGAGGCTACGAGCAGTACTTC. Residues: CASSLMAGGYEQYF.

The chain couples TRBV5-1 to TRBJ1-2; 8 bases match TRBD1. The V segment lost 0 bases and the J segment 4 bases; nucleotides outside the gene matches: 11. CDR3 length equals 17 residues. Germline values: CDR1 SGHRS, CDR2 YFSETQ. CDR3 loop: CASSLGGSLDRAYGYTF. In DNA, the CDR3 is TGCGCCAGCAGCTTGGGGGGTTCCCTGGACAGGGCCTATGGCTACACCTTC. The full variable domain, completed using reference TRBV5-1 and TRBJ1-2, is KAGVTQTPRYLIKTRGQQVTLSCSPISGHRSVSWYQQTPGQGLQFLFEYFSETQRNKGNFPGRFSGRQFSNSRSEMNVSTLELGDSALYLCASSLGGSLDRAYGYTFGSGTRLTVV.

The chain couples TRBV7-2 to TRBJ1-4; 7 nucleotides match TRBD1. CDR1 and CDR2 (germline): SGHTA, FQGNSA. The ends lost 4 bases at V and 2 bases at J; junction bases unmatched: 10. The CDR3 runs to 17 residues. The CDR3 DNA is TGTGCCAGCAGCTCCGTAGGAGGGGGCGCGACTAATGAAAAACTGTTTTTT. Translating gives CASSSVGGGATNEKLFF.

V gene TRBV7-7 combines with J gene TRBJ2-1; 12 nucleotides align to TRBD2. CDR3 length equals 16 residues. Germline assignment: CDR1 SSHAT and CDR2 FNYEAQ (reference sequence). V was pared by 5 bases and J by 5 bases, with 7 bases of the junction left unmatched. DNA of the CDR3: TGTGCCAGCAGCCAGACTAGCGGGGGACCCCACAATGAGCAGTTCTTC. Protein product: CASSQTSGGPHNEQFF.

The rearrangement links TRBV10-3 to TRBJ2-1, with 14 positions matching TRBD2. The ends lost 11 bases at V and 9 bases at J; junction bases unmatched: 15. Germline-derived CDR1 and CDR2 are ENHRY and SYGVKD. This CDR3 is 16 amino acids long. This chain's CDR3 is CAGATGTSGSKGEQFF. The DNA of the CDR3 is TGTGCCGGAGCAACCGGGACTAGCGGGAGTAAGGGTGAGCAGTTCTTC.

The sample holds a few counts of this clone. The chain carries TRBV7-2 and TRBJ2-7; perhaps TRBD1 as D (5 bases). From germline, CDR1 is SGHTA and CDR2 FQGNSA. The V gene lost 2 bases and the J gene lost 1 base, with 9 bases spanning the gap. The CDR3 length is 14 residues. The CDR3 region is CASSLQQGSYEQYF. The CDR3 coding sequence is TGTGCCAGCAGCTTACAGCAGGGTTCCTACGAGCAGTACTTC.

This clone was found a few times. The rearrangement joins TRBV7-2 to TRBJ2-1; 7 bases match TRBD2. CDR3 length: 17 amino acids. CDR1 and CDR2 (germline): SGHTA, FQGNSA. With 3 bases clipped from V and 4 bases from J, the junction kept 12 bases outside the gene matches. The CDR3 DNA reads TGTGCCAGCAGCTTCAGCGGGATCGGGGTCGGTTACAATGAGCAGTTCTTC. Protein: CASSFSGIGVGYNEQFF. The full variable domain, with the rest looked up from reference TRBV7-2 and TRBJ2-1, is GAGVSQSPSNKVTEKGKDVELRCDPISGHTALYWYRQSLGQGLEFLIYFQGNSAPDKSGLPSDRFSAERTGGSVSTLTIQRTQQEDSAVYLCASSFSGIGVGYNEQFFGPGTRLTVL.

CDR3: CASSSLDNSPLHF. The CDR3, as DNA: TGTGCCAGCAGTTCCCTCGATAATTCACCCCTCCACTTT. This chain connects TRBV28 to TRBJ1-6; D ambiguous. The germline CDR1 and CDR2 sequences are MDHEN and SYDVKM. V dropped 4 bases and J dropped 5 bases, with 6 bases sitting between them. CDR3 length: 13 residues.

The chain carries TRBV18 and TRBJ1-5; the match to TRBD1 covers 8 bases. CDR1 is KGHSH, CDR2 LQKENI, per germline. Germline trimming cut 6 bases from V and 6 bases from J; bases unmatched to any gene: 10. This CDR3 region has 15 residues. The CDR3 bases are TGTGCCAGCTCGGCCGACAGGGGCAGGGTTCAGCCCCAGCATTTT. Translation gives CASSADRGRVQPQHF.

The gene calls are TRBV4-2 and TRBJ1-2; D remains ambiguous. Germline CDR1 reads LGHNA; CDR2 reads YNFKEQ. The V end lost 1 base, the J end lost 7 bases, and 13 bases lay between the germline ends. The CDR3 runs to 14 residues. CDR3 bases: TGTGCCAGCAGCCAAGCGGGGAGGGAGGGTGGCTACACCTTC. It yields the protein CASSQAGREGGYTF.